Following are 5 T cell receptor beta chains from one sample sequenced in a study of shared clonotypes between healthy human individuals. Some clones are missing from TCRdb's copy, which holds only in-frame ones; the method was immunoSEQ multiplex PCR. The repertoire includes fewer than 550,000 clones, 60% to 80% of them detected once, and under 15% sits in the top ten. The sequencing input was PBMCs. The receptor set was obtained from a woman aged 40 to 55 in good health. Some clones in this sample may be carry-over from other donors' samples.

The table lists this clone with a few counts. The CDR3 coding sequence is TGTGCCAGCAGCTTGTTGAATTTGAACACTGAAGCTTTCTTT. Translating gives CASSLLNLNTEAFF. The genes are TRBV5-5 and TRBJ1-1; D unresolved. V lost 1 base, J lost 0 bases, and 7 bases lay in between. CDR1 SGHKS and CDR2 YYEKEE come from the germline V gene (reference sequence). This CDR3 contains 14 residues.

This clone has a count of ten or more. The DNA of the CDR3 is TGTGCCAGCAGCCGACTTTCTGGGGCCAACGTCCTGACTTTC. Translated: CASSRLSGANVLTF. The genes are TRBV6-5 and TRBJ2-6; D ambiguous. Per the germline V gene, CDR1 is MNHEY and CDR2 is SVGAGI. This CDR3 is 14 amino acids long. Trimming pared 6 bases from V and 1 base from J, leaving 7 bases between.

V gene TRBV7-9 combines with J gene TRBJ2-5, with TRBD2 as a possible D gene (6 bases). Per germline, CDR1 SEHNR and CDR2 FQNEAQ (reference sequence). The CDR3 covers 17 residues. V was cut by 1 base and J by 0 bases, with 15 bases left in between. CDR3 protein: CASSLGRGISYQETQYF. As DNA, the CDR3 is TGTGCCAGCAGCTTAGGACGGGGGATATCGTACCAAGAGACCCAGTACTTC.

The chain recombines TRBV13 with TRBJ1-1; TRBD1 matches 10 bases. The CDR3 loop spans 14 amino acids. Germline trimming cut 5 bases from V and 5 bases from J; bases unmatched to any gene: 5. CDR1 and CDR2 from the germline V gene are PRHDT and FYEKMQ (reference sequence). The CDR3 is CASSGDRGGTEAFF. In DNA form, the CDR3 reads TGTGCCAGCAGCGGGGACAGGGGAGGAACTGAAGCTTTCTTT.

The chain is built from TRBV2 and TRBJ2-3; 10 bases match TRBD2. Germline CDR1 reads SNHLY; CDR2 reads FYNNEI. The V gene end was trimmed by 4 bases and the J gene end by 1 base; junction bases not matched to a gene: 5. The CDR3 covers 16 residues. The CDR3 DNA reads TGTGCCAGCAGTGTAAGGCTAGCGGGAGGCACAGATACGCAGTATTTT. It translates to CASSVRLAGGTDTQYF. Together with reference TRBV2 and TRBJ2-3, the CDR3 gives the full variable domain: EPEVTQTPSHQVTQMGQEVILRCVPISNHLYFYWYRQILGQKVEFLVSFYNNEISEKSEIFDDQFSVERPDGSNFTLKIRSTKLEDSAMYFCASSVRLAGGTDTQYFGPGTRLTVL.